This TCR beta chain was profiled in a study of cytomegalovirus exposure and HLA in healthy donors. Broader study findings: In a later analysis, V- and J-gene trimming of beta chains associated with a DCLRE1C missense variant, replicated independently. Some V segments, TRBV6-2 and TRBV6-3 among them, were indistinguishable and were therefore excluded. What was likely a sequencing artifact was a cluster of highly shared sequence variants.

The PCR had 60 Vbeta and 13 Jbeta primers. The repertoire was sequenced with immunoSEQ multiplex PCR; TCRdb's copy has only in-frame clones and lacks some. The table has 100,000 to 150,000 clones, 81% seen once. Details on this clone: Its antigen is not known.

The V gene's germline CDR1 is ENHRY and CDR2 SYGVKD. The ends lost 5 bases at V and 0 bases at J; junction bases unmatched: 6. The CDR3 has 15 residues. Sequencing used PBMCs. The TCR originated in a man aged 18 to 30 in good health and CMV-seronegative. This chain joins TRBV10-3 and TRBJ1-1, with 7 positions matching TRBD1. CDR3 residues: CAISRQGAMNTEAFF. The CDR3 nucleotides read TGTGCCATCAGTCGACAGGGAGCCATGAACACTGAAGCTTTCTTT.